These T cell receptor beta chains were read from a single sample in a study of cytomegalovirus exposure and HLA in healthy donors. TCRdb's table, derived via immunoSEQ multiplex PCR, lists solely in-frame clones and lacks some. The data show nearly 300,000 clones, roughly 89% seen once. Sequencing was performed on PBMCs. Source of these receptors: a man aged 35 to 55 in good health and CMV-seropositive. CDR3s include the opening cysteine and the closing phenylalanine or tryptophan. A D gene is named only where the DNA matches it firmly. Rows give clone size only sometimes, using once, few, many, or a class for an expanded clone.

TRBV7-6	14	once	TRBJ2-1	-	CASRGGEVYNEQFF	TGTGCCAGCAGAGGCGGGGAGGTCTACAATGAGCAGTTCTTC
TRBV6-5	13	-	TRBJ1-1	-	CASSYAVDTEAFF	TGTGCCAGCAGTTATGCGGTGGACACTGAAGCTTTCTTT
TRBV28	13	-	TRBJ1-5	-	CASSTGQYQPQHF	TGTGCCAGCAGTACCGGACAGTATCAGCCCCAGCATTTT
TRBV19	15	once	TRBJ2-7	-	CASSIGSGSPYEQYF	TGTGCCAGTAGTATTGGCTCAGGATCACCCTACGAGCAGTACTTC
TRBV6-5	15	-	TRBJ2-1	TRBD2	CASSLVTSGKNEQFF	TGTGCCAGCAGTTTGGTGACTAGCGGGAAAAATGAGCAGTTCTTC
TRBV18	22	-	TRBJ2-1	TRBD2	CASSRGTATGTSGDSSYNEQFF	TGTGCCAGCTCACGCGGGACAGCAACCGGGACTAGCGGAGATAGCTCCTACAATGAGCAGTTCTTC
TRBV6-4	14	-	TRBJ1-2	-	CASRRSTDNYGYTF	TGTGCCAGCAGACGGTCTACAGACAACTATGGCTACACCTTC
TRBV28	11	-	TRBJ2-7	-	CASSPPGEQYF	TGTGCCAGCAGTCCCCCAGGCGAGCAGTACTTC
TRBV9	16	-	TRBJ1-4	TRBD1	CASSAPTGTGNEKLFF	TGTGCCAGCAGCGCTCCAACCGGGACAGGAAATGAAAAACTGTTTTTT
TRBV5-4	15	-	TRBJ2-1	-	CASSFFGSFYNEQFF	TGTGCCAGCAGCTTTTTCGGGAGTTTCTACAATGAGCAGTTCTTC
TRBV18	14	-	TRBJ1-1	-	CASSPGGVGAEAFF	TGTGCCAGCTCACCGGGCGGGGTAGGAGCTGAAGCTTTCTTT
TRBV5-4	12	many	TRBJ1-5	-	CASSLQNQPQHF	TGTGCCAGCAGCTTACAGAATCAGCCCCAGCATTTT
TRBV5-1	14	-	TRBJ1-1	TRBD1	CASGTVDMNTEAFF	TGCGCCAGTGGGACAGTAGACATGAACACTGAAGCTTTCTTT
TRBV28	13	-	TRBJ2-7	TRBD2	CASSPGLLGEQYF	TGTGCCAGCAGCCCGGGACTATTGGGCGAGCAGTACTTC
TRBV7-9	14	-	TRBJ1-2	-	CASSPNRQTNGYTF	TGTGCCAGCAGCCCAAACCGACAAACAAATGGCTACACCTTC
TRBV7-9	18	-	TRBJ2-1	TRBD2	CASSLGARSGSSYNEQFF	TGTGCCAGCAGCTTAGGGGCGAGGAGCGGGAGCTCCTACAATGAGCAGTTCTTC
TRBV5-1	16	-	TRBJ2-1	TRBD1	CASSKGTDPTYNEQFF	TGCGCCAGCAGCAAAGGGACAGATCCAACCTACAATGAGCAGTTCTTC
TRBV23-1	16	-	TRBJ2-5	-	CASSQSSGEAMETQYF	TGCGCCAGCAGTCAATCGTCGGGAGAAGCCATGGAGACCCAGTACTTC